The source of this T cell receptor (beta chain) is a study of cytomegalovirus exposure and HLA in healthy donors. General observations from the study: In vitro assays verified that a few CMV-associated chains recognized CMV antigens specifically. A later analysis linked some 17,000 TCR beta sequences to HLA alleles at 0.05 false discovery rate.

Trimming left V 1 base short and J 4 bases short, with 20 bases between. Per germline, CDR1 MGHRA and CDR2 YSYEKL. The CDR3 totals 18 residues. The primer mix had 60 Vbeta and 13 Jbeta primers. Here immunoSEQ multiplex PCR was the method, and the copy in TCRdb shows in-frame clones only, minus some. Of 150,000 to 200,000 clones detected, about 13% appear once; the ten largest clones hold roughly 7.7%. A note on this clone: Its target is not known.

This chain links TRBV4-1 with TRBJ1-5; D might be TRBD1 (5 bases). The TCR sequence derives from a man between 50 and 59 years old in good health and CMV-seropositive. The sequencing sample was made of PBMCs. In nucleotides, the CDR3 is TGCGCCAGCAGCCAAGGCCCGCGTCAGCGACAGACTAATCAGCCCCAGCATTTT. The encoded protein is CASSQGPRQRQTNQPQHF.